This paragraph covers one T cell receptor (beta chain) sequence. This receptor's antigen is unknown. Per-base quality was not reported, and no clone a single base away is much larger than it. The data were taken from a study of control samples from healthy donors and cancer patients (TCRdb year 2020). The germline V gene sets CDR1 to MDHEN and CDR2 to SYDVKM. Trimming at the junction amounts to 6 bases on V and 2 bases on J, and the germline ends lie 17 bases apart. The cysteine opens and the phenylalanine closes a CDR3 of 16 amino acids. Only CDR3 DNA is held: 48 bases, read in frame from base 1. The library relied on the immunoSEQ multiplex PCR assay. As stored in TCRdb, this immuneACCESS dataset retains in-frame rearrangements with V and J assigned. A fraction of the clones does not appear; measured against another copy, unresolved V genes explain less than half of the discrepancy, and the remainder lacks a known reason. This sample has 60,000 to 75,000 clones in its table, and more than 70% of those were observed once. The ten top clones hold 2% to 2.5% of the sample.

The sequence derives from a woman aged 50 to 60 with head and neck cancer. Sequencing was done on a sample of PBMCs. This chain is built from TRBV28 and TRBJ2-1, and TRBD1 may be the D gene, going by 6 matching bases. CDR3 reads: CASSFVAGVTYNEQFF. The nucleotide sequence is given as TGTGCCAGCAGCTTCGTAGCAGGGGTTACCTACAATGAGCAGTTCTTC.